A single sample gave rise to the 12 T cell receptor beta chains below, sequenced in a study of T cells after posttransplantation cyclophosphamide (dated by TCRdb to the mid-2010s). The library came from the immunoSEQ multiplex PCR assay. TCRdb carries this immuneACCESS record with in-frame sequences only. Its versions omit some clonotypes, under half of them owing to an unresolved V gene in the studies checked, with the rest unexplained. Recorded for this sample are roughly 25,000 clones; roughly 88% of them occurred a single time. Of the sample, around 6.5% is held by the ten largest clones. Sequences were obtained from PBMCs. These receptors were collected from a woman aged 55 to 70 with a blood cancer, CMV-positive, and with a related stem cell donor.

The V call is TRBV7-9, the J call TRBJ1-1; D gene uncertain. Trimming cost V 1 base and J 1 base, with 10 bases left between them. The CDR3 spans 15 residues. Germline V gene data show CDR1 as SEHNR and CDR2 as FQNEAQ (reference sequence). DNA of the CDR3: TGTGCCAGCAGCTTAGGGCCCCCGGGGAACACTGAAGCTTTCTTT. Amino acid sequence: CASSLGPPGNTEAFF.

This chain joins TRBV10-1 and TRBJ1-1; D may be TRBD1 (5 bases). The germline V gene encodes CDR1 WNHNN and CDR2 SYGVQD (reference sequence). The CDR3 totals 17 residues. The V and J ends lost 7 bases and 5 bases respectively, with 26 bases between them. CDR3 amino acids: CASIISLRTGERTEAFF. CDR3 nucleotide sequence: TGCGCCAGCATAATATCGCTCAGGACGGGGGAAAGGACTGAAGCTTTCTTT.

The V and J genes are TRBV7-3 and TRBJ2-7; 9 bases fit TRBD2. Germline V lookup: CDR1 SGHTA, CDR2 FQGTGA. V trimming: 1 base; J trimming: 7 bases; junction bases outside the gene matches: 2. This CDR3 has 13 residues. The CDR3 DNA sequence: TGTGCCAGCAGCTTAATTAGCGGGGGTGAGCAGTACTTC. This gives the protein CASSLISGGEQYF.

The V and J genes are TRBV19 and TRBJ1-1, with D hard to call. Germline V gene lookup returns CDR1 LNHDA and CDR2 SQIVND (reference sequence). The CDR3 contains 14 residues. Deletions cut 1 base from V and 2 bases from J, with 8 bases between. The CDR3 DNA is TGTGCCAGTAGTATAGGAATAGCCAACACTGAAGCTTTCTTT. Protein sequence: CASSIGIANTEAFF.

This chain joins TRBV5-5 and TRBJ2-1; perhaps TRBD2 as D (5 bases). CDR1 is SGHKS and CDR2 is YYEKEE in the germline V gene (reference sequence). The CDR3 extends over 14 amino acids. V lost 4 bases and J 4 bases, leaving 12 bases between the germline ends. The CDR3 sequence is CASSPTTGYNEQFF. The CDR3 DNA is TGTGCCAGCAGCCCCACTACGGGGTACAATGAGCAGTTCTTC.

The genes are TRBV7-3 and TRBJ2-5; D perhaps matches TRBD2 (5 bases). Trimming pared 5 bases from V and 0 bases from J, leaving 10 bases between. CDR3 size: 14 residues. Germline V gives CDR1 SGHTA, CDR2 FQGTGA. DNA of the CDR3: TGTGCCAGCAGCCGGAGCGGCAACCAAGAGACCCAGTACTTC. It specifies CASSRSGNQETQYF. The whole variable domain, filled in from reference TRBV7-3 and TRBJ2-5, reads GAGVSQTPSNKVTEKGKYVELRCDPISGHTALYWYRQSLGQGPEFLIYFQGTGAADDSGLPNDRFFAVRPEGSVSTLKIQRTERGDSAVYLCASSRSGNQETQYFGPGTRLLVL.

The V gene is TRBV18, the J gene TRBJ2-5; 10 nucleotides line up with TRBD2. This CDR3 is 15 amino acids long. The V gene end was trimmed by 3 bases and the J gene end by 2 bases; junction bases not matched to a gene: 3. Germline CDR1 reads KGHSH; CDR2 reads LQKENI. CDR3 amino acids: CASSPPAGGQETQYF. The DNA for the CDR3 is TGTGCCAGCTCACCCCCAGCGGGAGGGCAAGAGACCCAGTACTTC.

The chain recombines TRBV28 with TRBJ1-2; possible D gene TRBD1, 6 bases. V gave up 3 bases and J gave up 5 bases, with 16 bases separating them. In germline, CDR1 is MDHEN, CDR2 SYDVKM. This CDR3 spans 15 amino acids. The CDR3 sequence: CASSFQNREGYGYTF. The CDR3 DNA is TGTGCCAGCAGTTTCCAAAACAGGGAAGGGTATGGCTACACCTTC.

J is TRBJ1-1 and V is TRBV21-1. TRBV21-1 is described as a pseudogene. CDR3 length: 13 residues. In nucleotides, the CDR3 is TGTGCCAGCACCCGCGTTTCGAACACTGAAGCTTTCTTT. Protein product: CASTRVSNTEAFF.

The chain combines TRBV5-1 with TRBJ2-1; 9 bases agree with TRBD2. J gave up 2 bases and V 5 bases, and 8 bases lay outside the gene matches. This CDR3 is 16 amino acids long. The germline gives CDR1 SGHRS, CDR2 YFSETQ. The CDR3 here is CASRRIAGEAYNEQFF. The CDR3 nucleotides read TGCGCCAGCAGGAGGATAGCGGGAGAGGCCTACAATGAGCAGTTCTTC.

In this sample, this clone turned up once. CDR3 sequence: CASGLVPGGVSSYNEQFF. CDR3 nucleotides: TGTGCTAGTGGTTTGGTCCCCGGGGGGGTGAGCTCCTACAATGAGCAGTTCTTC. The J gene is TRBJ2-1, the V gene TRBV12-5; the match to TRBD2 covers 8 bases. CDR3 length equals 18 residues. Germline CDR1 LGHNT, CDR2 FRNRAP. V dropped 0 bases and J dropped 0; count of bases not matched to a gene: 7.

This clone came up once. J is TRBJ2-1 and V is TRBV29-1; TRBD2 matches at 8 bases. The germline gives CDR1 SQVTM, CDR2 ANQGSEA. Trimming cost V 6 bases and J 1 base; bases outside gene matches: 8. The length of the CDR3 is 15 residues. The CDR3 is CSVLSGSRSYNEQFF. CDR3 coding DNA: TGCAGCGTCCTCAGCGGGAGTCGGTCCTACAATGAGCAGTTCTTC.